Below are 8 T cell receptor beta chains sequenced from a single sample in a study of T-cell memory formation after mild COVID-19. Via MiXCR, TCRdb re-called the 5' RACE reads, giving one row per CDR3 protein. This sample has fewer than 150,000 distinct CDR3 sequences; about 15% occur once, and the top ten carry about 5.2%. The sample taken for sequencing was PBMCs or a T cell subset sorted from them (not recorded which). The receptors shown here come from a man between 18 and 35 years old who had mild COVID-19 (a few samples of this study predate the infection). Cell type and time point are not known.

The CDR3 region has the DNA TGTGCCAGCAGCTCGGGCGGAGCCTACAATGAGCAGTTCTTC. Protein: CASSSGGAYNEQFF. V is TRBV11-2 and J is TRBJ2-1; D ambiguous. Trimming shortened V by 4 bases and J by 2 bases, and 9 bases separated the two germline ends. Germline V CDR1 and CDR2: SGHAT, FQNNGV. CDR3 length equals 14 residues. Variable domain in full (rest from reference TRBV11-2 and TRBJ2-1): EAGVAQSPRYKIIEKRQSVAFWCNPISGHATLYWYQQILGQGPKLLIQFQNNGVVDDSQLPKDRFSAERLKGVDSTLKIQPAKLEDSAVYLCASSSGGAYNEQFFGPGTRLTVL.

The sample holds a few counts of this clonotype. The chain joins TRBV28 to TRBJ1-6, with no clear D. This CDR3 spans 14 amino acids. Germline CDR1 and CDR2: MDHEN and SYDVKM. The V and J ends lost 5 bases and 10 bases respectively, with 15 bases between them. The CDR3 reads CASSPTPVPSPLHF. The DNA for the CDR3 is TGTGCCAGCAGTCCCACCCCGGTCCCATCACCCCTCCACTTT.

In its sample, this clonotype was seen a few times. The V and J genes are TRBV7-2 and TRBJ1-1; 7 nucleotides line up with TRBD1. The CDR3 sequence is 11 residues long. Losses at the gene ends were 9 bases for V and 7 bases for J; bases not matched to a gene: 5. Germline-derived CDR1 and CDR2 are SGHTA and FQGNSA. For the CDR3, the DNA is TGTGCCAGTGACAGGGATGGTGAAGCTTTCTTT. Its protein is CASDRDGEAFF.

This clonotype showed up just a few times. This rearrangement joins TRBV20-1 to TRBJ2-5; possible D gene TRBD2, 5 bases. The CDR3 has 16 amino acids. V was shortened by 2 bases and J by 2 bases, with 18 bases between the two germline ends. Germline CDR1 and CDR2: DFQATT and SNEGSKA (reference sequence). CDR3 in amino acids: CSARRAGLILQETQYF. Here the CDR3 DNA reads TGCAGTGCTAGACGCGCAGGACTTATATTACAAGAGACCCAGTACTTC.

J is TRBJ1-2 and V is TRBV20-1, with D hard to call. V was clipped by 3 bases and J by 4 bases, with 9 bases between them. The CDR3 has 12 residues. Per germline, CDR1 DFQATT and CDR2 SNEGSKA (reference sequence). The CDR3 coding sequence is TGCAGTGCTAGCAGTGGGTTCTATGGCTACACCTTC. Translating gives CSASSGFYGYTF.

On this clonotype: A junction boundary mismatches the germline segment, possibly from a read error. This chain links TRBV5-1 with TRBJ2-3, with TRBD1 matching 7 bases. This CDR3 is 13 amino acids long. The germline gives CDR1 SGHRS, CDR2 YFSETQ. The CDR3: CASSWGTADSQYF. DNA for the CDR3: TGCGCCAGCAGCTGGGGGACAGCAGATTCGCAGTATTTT.

The chain recombines TRBV5-1 with TRBJ1-1; the D is unclear. Germline CDR1 reads SGHRS; CDR2 reads YFSETQ. With 1 base removed from V and 1 base from J, the gap between germline ends came to 8 bases. The CDR3 length is 14 residues. The CDR3 is CASSLFDPNTEAFF. CDR3 sequence (DNA): TGCGCCAGCAGCTTGTTCGACCCGAACACTGAAGCTTTCTTT.

This clonotype was observed a handful of times. The chain employs TRBV12-3 or TRBV12-4 and TRBJ2-2; weak D call: TRBD1 (5 bases). Trimming took 6 bases from V and 6 from J, leaving 14 bases between them. The CDR3 sequence is 14 residues long. The CDR3 nucleotides are TGTGCCAGCAGCAAACAGGTCTCGTCCGGGGAGCTGTTTTTT. Its translation: CASSKQVSSGELFF.